Listed below are T cell receptor beta chains from one sample, sequenced in a study of early T cells in non-severe SARS-CoV-2 infection. MiXCR, run by TCRdb on the 5' RACE reads, gives a single entry per CDR3 protein. The sample holds tens of thousands of distinct CDR3 sequences, 9.5% to 13% seen once. Material: whole blood. The receptors shown here come from an adult who was a healthcare worker with PCR-confirmed SARS-CoV-2 infection or an uninfected control (not recorded which). Both conserved end residues are part of each CDR3. Each record gives: D gene, clone size, V gene, J gene, CDR3 DNA, CDR3 protein. A D gene is named only where the DNA matches it firmly. Clone size, where shown, is once, few, many, or a class for clones that have expanded.

>-|many|TRBV11-2|TRBJ2-3
TGTGCCAGCAGCTTCGAGGATACGCAGTATTTT
CASSFEDTQYF
>-|many|TRBV5-1|TRBJ1-1
TGCGCCAGCAGCTGGGGGCAGATGAACACTGAAGCTTTCTTT
CASSWGQMNTEAFF
>-|many|TRBV7-6|TRBJ2-7
TGTGCCAGCAGCTTATTCGAGACAGGACCTTACGAGCAGTACTTC
CASSLFETGPYEQYF
>TRBD2|many|TRBV2|TRBJ2-3
TGTGCCAGCAGTGAAATCGCGGGGGACGATACGCAGTATTTT
CASSEIAGDDTQYF
>-|-|TRBV7-3|TRBJ2-5
TGTGCCAGCAGCTTAGCCCGTCAAGAGACCCAGTACTTC
CASSLARQETQYF
>-|many|TRBV7-9|TRBJ1-6
TGTGCCAGCAGCTTAGGCGGAGGGGAGGGAAATTCACCCCTCCACTTT
CASSLGGGEGNSPLHF
>-|few|TRBV7-2|TRBJ1-6
TGTGCCAGCAGCTTAGTGGGGAGCTCCTATAATTCACCCCTCCACTTT
CASSLVGSSYNSPLHF
>-|many|TRBV12-3/TRBV12-4|TRBJ2-2
TGTGCCAGCAGTCCCTACTCGAACACCGGGGAGCTGTTTTTT
CASSPYSNTGELFF
>TRBD1|-|TRBV7-6|TRBJ1-1
TGTGCCAGCAGCACAGGGGGGAGGAACACTGAAGCTTTCTTT
CASSTGGRNTEAFF
>-|-|TRBV29-1|TRBJ1-1
TGCAGCGCCGGGGAGGTGAACACTGAAGCTTTCTTT
CSAGEVNTEAFF
>-|-|TRBV27|TRBJ2-1
TGTGCCAGCAGCCCGAGGGGATACAATGAGCAGTTCTTC
CASSPRGYNEQFF
>-|many|TRBV19|TRBJ1-5
TGTGCCAGTAGTAAGGCCCGTGGCAGAGATCAGCCCCAGCATTTT
CASSKARGRDQPQHF
>-|few|TRBV12-5|TRBJ1-1
TGTGCTAGTGGTTTGGATGACAGGGAAGCTTTCTTT
CASGLDDREAFF
>-|-|TRBV12-3/TRBV12-4|TRBJ2-7
TGTGCCAGCAGTTTAGCGACTCTCTACGAGCAGTACTTC
CASSLATLYEQYF
>TRBD2|-|TRBV18|TRBJ2-3
TGTGCCAGCTCATTCAACGGCGGGGGGCTTACAGATACGCAGTATTTT
CASSFNGGGLTDTQYF
>-|-|TRBV6-2/TRBV6-3|TRBJ1-1
TGTGCCAGCAGCCGGTCCGGGGATGCTTTCTTT
CASSRSGDAFF
>TRBD1|-|TRBV12-3/TRBV12-4|TRBJ2-7
TGTGCCAGCAGGCCGGGACAGTTGGAGCAGTACTTC
CASRPGQLEQYF
>TRBD2|-|TRBV7-8|TRBJ2-1
TGTGCCAGCAGCTTAATCCAGCCTAGCGGGGGGGCCAATGAGCAGTTCTTC
CASSLIQPSGGANEQFF
>TRBD1|-|TRBV7-8|TRBJ2-5
TGTGCCAGCAGCTTATTGGCAAAAGGGACAGATCAAGAGACCCAGTACTTC
CASSLLAKGTDQETQYF
>TRBD2|many|TRBV24-1|TRBJ2-7
TGTGCCACCTCCCGGGGAGGGAACTCCTACGAGCAGTACTTC
CATSRGGNSYEQYF
>-|few|TRBV9|TRBJ1-1
TGTGCCAGTTCTGTCGTGGGGGGCGCGGAAGCTTTCTTT
CASSVVGGAEAFF
>-|-|TRBV20-1|TRBJ1-1
TGCAGTGCTAGAGACTCTCGAAAAATGGGGACTGAAGCTTTCTTT
CSARDSRKMGTEAFF
>-|-|TRBV7-2|TRBJ1-1
TGTGCCAGCAGCTTATCCCGGAACACTGAAGCTTTCTTT
CASSLSRNTEAFF
>-|many|TRBV27|TRBJ2-7
TGTGCCAGCAGTTCCTACAGGGACCCCCCGGAGTACTTC
CASSSYRDPPEYF
>-|many|TRBV9|TRBJ1-1
TGTGCCAGCAGCGGAGGGGGAAGGCTGGCTTTCTTT
CASSGGGRLAFF
>-|few|TRBV12-3/TRBV12-4|TRBJ2-2
TGTGCCAGCAGTCTCAGGGAAGGGGAGCTGTTTTTT
CASSLREGELFF
>-|few|TRBV13|TRBJ2-3
TGTGCCAGCGGTGCTCCGTTTCGGCTTGACTCTGCCGTGGGAGATACGCAGTATTTT
CASGAPFRLDSAVGDTQYF
>-|-|TRBV4-3|TRBJ2-7
TGCGCCAGCAGCCAAGGAGCCAGGGCTGGTCCCTACGAGCAGTACTTC
CASSQGARAGPYEQYF
>-|few|TRBV4-3|TRBJ2-2
TGCGCCAGCAGCCAAGTCGCGAACACCGGGGAGCTGTTTTTT
CASSQVANTGELFF
>TRBD2|-|TRBV12-3/TRBV12-4|TRBJ2-7
TGTGCCAGCAGTTTTGGGAGCGGGGGGCAGTACTTC
CASSFGSGGQYF
>TRBD1|few|TRBV7-2|TRBJ2-5
TGTGCCGTACGGACAGGGCTCGAGACCCAGTACTTC
CAVRTGLETQYF
>TRBD1|-|TRBV9|TRBJ2-1
TGTGCCAGCAGCGTAGTAGCGACAGGGGTCAGGGGCAATGAGCAGTTCTTC
CASSVVATGVRGNEQFF
>-|few|TRBV9|TRBJ1-3
TGTGCCAGCAGCGTAGGCCAGATCGGAAACACCATATATTTT
CASSVGQIGNTIYF
>-|few|TRBV18|TRBJ2-2
TGTGCCAGCTCACCCACACAGAACACCGGGGAGCTGTTTTTT
CASSPTQNTGELFF
>-|many|TRBV19|TRBJ1-3
TGTGCCAGTAGTATAGATCGGTGGGCCACGGGAGGAAACACCATATATTTT
CASSIDRWATGGNTIYF
>-|-|TRBV10-1|TRBJ2-6
TGCGCCAGCAGTGAAGGTGGACAGCTTTTCTCTGGGGCCAACGTCCTGACTTTC
CASSEGGQLFSGANVLTF